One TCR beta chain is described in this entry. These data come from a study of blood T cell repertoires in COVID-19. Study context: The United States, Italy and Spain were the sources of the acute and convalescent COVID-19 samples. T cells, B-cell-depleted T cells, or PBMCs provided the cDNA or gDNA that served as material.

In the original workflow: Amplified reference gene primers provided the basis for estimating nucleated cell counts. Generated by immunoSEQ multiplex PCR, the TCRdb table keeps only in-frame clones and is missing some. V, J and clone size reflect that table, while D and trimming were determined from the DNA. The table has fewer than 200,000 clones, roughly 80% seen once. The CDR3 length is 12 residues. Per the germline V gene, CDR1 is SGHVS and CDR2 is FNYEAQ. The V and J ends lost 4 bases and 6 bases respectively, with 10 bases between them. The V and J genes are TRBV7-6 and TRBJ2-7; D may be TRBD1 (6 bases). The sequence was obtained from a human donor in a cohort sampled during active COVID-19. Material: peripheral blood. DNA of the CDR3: TGTGCCAGCAGCTCGGACAGACTCGAGCAGTACTTC. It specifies CASSSDRLEQYF.